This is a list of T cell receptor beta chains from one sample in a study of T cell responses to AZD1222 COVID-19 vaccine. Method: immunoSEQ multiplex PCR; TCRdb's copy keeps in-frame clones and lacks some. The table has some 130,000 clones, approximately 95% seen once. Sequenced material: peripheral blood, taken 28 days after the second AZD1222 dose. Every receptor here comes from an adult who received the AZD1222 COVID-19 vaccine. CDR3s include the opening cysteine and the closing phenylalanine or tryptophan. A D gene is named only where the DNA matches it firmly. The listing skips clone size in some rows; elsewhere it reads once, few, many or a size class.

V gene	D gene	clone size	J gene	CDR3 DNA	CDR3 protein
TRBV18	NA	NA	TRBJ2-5	TGTGCCAGCTCACTTGGACGGGGAGAGACCCAGTACTTC	CASSLGRGETQYF
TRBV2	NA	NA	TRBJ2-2	TGTGCCAGCAAGGAGGGATATGCCCCCACCGGGGAGCTGTTTTTT	CASKEGYAPTGELFF
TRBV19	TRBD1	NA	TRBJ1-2	TGTGCCAGTAGTACGGCTTCGGGACAGGGGATTTTGATCTATGGCTACACCTTC	CASSTASGQGILIYGYTF
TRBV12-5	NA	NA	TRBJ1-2	TGTGCTAGTGGTGAGAGATTTGGCTATGGCTACACCTTC	CASGERFGYGYTF
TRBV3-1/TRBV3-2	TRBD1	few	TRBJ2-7	TGTGCCAGCAGCCAAGAGGGACAGGTAGGCGAGCAGTACTTC	CASSQEGQVGEQYF
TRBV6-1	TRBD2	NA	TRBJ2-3	TGTGCCAGCAGTGACAAACTAGCGGGGAGCACAGATACGCAGTATTTT	CASSDKLAGSTDTQYF
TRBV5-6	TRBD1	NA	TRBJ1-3	TGTGCCAGCAGCCTGGCCCGCAGGGGGGGAAACACCATATATTTT	CASSLARRGGNTIYF
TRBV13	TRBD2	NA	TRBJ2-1	TGTGCCAGCAGCTTAAGGGGAGCGGGGGCCACCTACAATGAGCAGTTCTTC	CASSLRGAGATYNEQFF
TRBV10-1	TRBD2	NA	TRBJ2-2	TGCGCCAGCAGTGAGACTAGCGGCACCGGGGAGCTGTTTTTT	CASSETSGTGELFF
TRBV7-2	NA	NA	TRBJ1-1	TGTGCCAGCAGCCAGGACGGATTGGCCACTGAAGCTTTCTTT	CASSQDGLATEAFF
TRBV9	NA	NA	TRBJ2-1	TGTGCCAGCAGCCCGGGCGGGCGGGGGCGTAACAATGAGCAGTTCTTC	CASSPGGRGRNNEQFF
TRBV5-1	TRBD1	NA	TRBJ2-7	TGCGCCAGCAGCCAATGGACAGGGGCCTACGAGCAGTACTTC	CASSQWTGAYEQYF
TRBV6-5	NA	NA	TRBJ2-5	TGTGCCAGCAGTTACTATCGGGGGACGGTGGAGACCCAGTACTTC	CASSYYRGTVETQYF
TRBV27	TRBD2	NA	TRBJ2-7	TGTGCCAGCAGTTTATCGGCGGGGGGGCGGGAGCAGTACTTC	CASSLSAGGREQYF
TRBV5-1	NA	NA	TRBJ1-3	TGCGCCAGCAGCTTTGGTCAGGCCTCTGGAAACACCATATATTTT	CASSFGQASGNTIYF
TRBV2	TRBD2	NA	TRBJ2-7	TGTGCCAGCAGCCCGGGGGGGCGGCTAATATTC	CASSPGGRLIF
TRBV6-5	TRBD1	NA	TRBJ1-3	TGTGCCAGCAGTTTCGGACAGGGAAGCACCATATATTTT	CASSFGQGSTIYF
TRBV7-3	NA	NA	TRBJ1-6	TGTGCCAGCAGCTTAGGTCTGGGGTCACCCCTCCACTTT	CASSLGLGSPLHF
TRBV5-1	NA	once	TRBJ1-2	TGCGCCAGCAGCTTAAGGTCGGGCAGGGAGAATGGCTACACCTTC	CASSLRSGRENGYTF
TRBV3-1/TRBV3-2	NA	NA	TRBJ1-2	TGTGCCAGCAGCCAAACGGGGGGCGATGGCTACACCTTC	CASSQTGGDGYTF
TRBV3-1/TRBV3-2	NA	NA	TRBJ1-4	TGTGCCAGCTCCCGGGGGTGGTGCGAAAAACTGTTTTTT	CASSRGWCEKLFF
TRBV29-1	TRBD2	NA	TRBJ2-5	TGCAGCGTTTTAATAGCGGGGCAAGAGACCCAGTACTTC	CSVLIAGQETQYF
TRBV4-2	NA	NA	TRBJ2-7	TGTGCCAGCAGCCAAGCACTAGCTAATCCCCTCGAGCAGTACTTC	CASSQALANPLEQYF
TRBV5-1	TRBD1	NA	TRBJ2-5	TGCGCCAGCAGCATCCGGACAGGGTCAGAGACCCAGTACTTC	CASSIRTGSETQYF
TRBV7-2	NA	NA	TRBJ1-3	TGTGCCAGCAGGTCAGGGATCTCTGGAAACACCATATATTTT	CASRSGISGNTIYF
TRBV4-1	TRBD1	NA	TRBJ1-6	TGCGCCAGCAGCCAAGACCTACAGGGGGCTGGATCACCCCTCCACTTT	CASSQDLQGAGSPLHF
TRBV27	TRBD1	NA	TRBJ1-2	TGTGCCAGCAGTACTACTCCGGGACAGGGTGATGGCTACACCTTC	CASSTTPGQGDGYTF
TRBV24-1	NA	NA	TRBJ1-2	TGTGCCACCAATACGCCGGGGGGGCACTACACCTTC	CATNTPGGHYTF
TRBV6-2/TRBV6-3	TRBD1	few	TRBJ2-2	TGTGCCAGCAGTCTAACAGGGGACAACACCGGGGAGCTGTTTTTT	CASSLTGDNTGELFF
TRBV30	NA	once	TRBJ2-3	TGTGCCTGGAGTGTCCCAGATACGCAGTATTTT	CAWSVPDTQYF
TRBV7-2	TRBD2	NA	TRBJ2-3	TGTGCCAGCAGCTTGCGGGGGGGCACAGATACGCAGTATTTT	CASSLRGGTDTQYF
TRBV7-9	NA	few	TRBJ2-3	TGTGCCAGCAGCTTAGTGCGGGGTACAGATACGCAGTATTTT	CASSLVRGTDTQYF
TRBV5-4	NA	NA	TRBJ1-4	TGTGCCAGCAGCTTGAGGGGGGCGAGTGAAAAACTGTTTTTT	CASSLRGASEKLFF
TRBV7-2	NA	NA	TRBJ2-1	TGTGCCAGCAGACCCGGCCGGAGTAGGAAGTATGAGCAGTTCTTC	CASRPGRSRKYEQFF
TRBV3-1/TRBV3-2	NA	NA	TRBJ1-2	TGTGCCAGCAGCCAGCCGGTGACAGCCCAGTCCAGCTACACCTTC	CASSQPVTAQSSYTF
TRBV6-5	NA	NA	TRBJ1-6	TGTGCCAGCAGTTATAGGGACGTTTACTCACCCCTCCACTTT	CASSYRDVYSPLHF
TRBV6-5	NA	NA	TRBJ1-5	TGTGCCAGCAGTTACATGGGGAGCAATCAGCCCCAGCATTTT	CASSYMGSNQPQHF
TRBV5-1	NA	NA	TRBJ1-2	TGCGCCAGCAGCTTGGTAGGAGATGGCTACACCTTC	CASSLVGDGYTF
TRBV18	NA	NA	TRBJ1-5	TGTGCCAGCTCACAGGGGTATTCGGGCAATCAGCCCCAGCATTTT	CASSQGYSGNQPQHF
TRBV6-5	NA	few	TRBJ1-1	TGTGCCAGCAGTTACTCGAGGGGGTTGAACACTGAAGCTTTCTTT	CASSYSRGLNTEAFF
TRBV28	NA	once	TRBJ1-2	TGTGCCAGCATCCCGACGGGGCGGGGGACGGGCTACACCTTC	CASIPTGRGTGYTF
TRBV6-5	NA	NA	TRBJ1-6	TGTGCCAGCAGTCCGGTGGGCCTCACTAATTCACCCCTCCACTTT	CASSPVGLTNSPLHF
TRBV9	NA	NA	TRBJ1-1	TGTGCCAGCAGCGCCTCTACAGATATCTATGAAGCTTTCTTT	CASSASTDIYEAFF
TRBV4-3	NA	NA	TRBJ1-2	TGCGCCAGCAGCCAAGACGAGGGAGGCTACACCTTC	CASSQDEGGYTF
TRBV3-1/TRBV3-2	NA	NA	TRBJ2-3	TGTGCCAGCAGCCAACTTAGGGCAGATACGCAGTATTTT	CASSQLRADTQYF